This T cell receptor beta chain was observed in a study of OX40 agonist ivuxolimab in advanced cancers. Regarding the complete study: Ivuxolimab was an agonistic, fully human IgG2 monoclonal antibody directed against OX40 (CD134), a costimulatory receptor. Intravenous ivuxolimab was administered to patients every 2 weeks at six dose levels: 0.01, 0.1, 0.3, 1.5, 3 and 10 mg/kg. Of the 50 to 55 dose-escalation patients, hepatocellular carcinoma was present in 19, melanoma in roughly 15, renal cell carcinoma in 9 and head and neck cancer in 9. In the dose-escalation cohort, nearly 85% of patients were male, and the mean age was 60 years with a range of roughly 23 to 79. Patients were allowed to have had prior anti-PD-1, anti-PD-L1 or anti-CTLA-4 therapy, and 40% of the dose-escalation patients had been treated with checkpoint inhibitors. Partial responses occurred in three dose-escalation patients: two with cutaneous melanoma and one with hepatocellular carcinoma. Peripheral TCRbeta sequencing was intended to test whether TCR sequence diversity was altered and clonal T-cell expansion was caused by ivuxolimab. The paper describes the monotherapy dose-escalation part (N of about 50 patients) of the phase I trial of ivuxolimab. What the research found in general, with its limitations: In the 0.1-3.0 mg/kg groups, partial responders were among the patients with the lowest normalized peripheral clonal expansion, particularly in CD8+ T cells. At doses of 0.1 to 3.0 mg/kg, clonal expansion of both CD4+ and CD8+ blood T cells was observed from baseline to week 6. The antigen specificity of the peripheral T cells that underwent clonal expansion was not determined. After ivuxolimab, expanded clones were on average more numerous among CD8+ T cells than among CD4+ T cells. Low levels of normalized T-cell clonal expansion were also seen in some patients who did not respond.

In the case of this clone: Its specific antigen is unknown. Base qualities are not provided; no much larger clone lies one nucleotide away.

The trial excluded patients who had a history of autoimmune disease or were on systemic immunosuppression. Peripheral blood for TCR sequencing was collected from all dose cohorts at baseline, on cycle 4 day 1, and on cycle 7 day 1. The samples were drawn from a first-in-human, open-label, multicenter phase I dose-escalation trial of ivuxolimab. Adults with locally advanced or metastatic melanoma, renal cell, hepatocellular, or head and neck squamous cell carcinoma were enrolled in the trial. Before TCR sequencing, CD4+ T cells and CD8+ T cells from peripheral blood were sorted into separate populations. Genomic DNA was isolated from the sorted cells so that the TCRbeta CDR3 region could be sequenced. TCRbeta CDR3 regions were sequenced using the immunoSEQ Assay. TCRdb retrieved this table from immuneACCESS and kept in-frame rearrangements only. Not all clones are present; in checked studies, unresolved V genes account for under half, and no reason is known for the remainder. Counted in this sample were 40,000 to 45,000 clones; about 87% of them appeared once. About 5.5% of the sample is held by the ten biggest clonotypes.

CDR1 and CDR2 are drawn from the germline V gene: SGHRS, YFSETQ. V is shortened by 0 bases, J by 3 bases, and the region joining them spans 10 bases. From the cysteine up to the phenylalanine, the CDR3 has a length of 15 residues. The only DNA kept is the CDR3, 45 bases in frame from the first base. The sequence was obtained from an adult with an advanced solid tumor such as melanoma, head and neck, liver or kidney cancer. The material was CD4+ or CD8+ T cells sorted from blood, obtained in a trial of the OX40 agonist ivuxolimab. The chain joins TRBV5-1 to TRBJ2-4, with a tentative D gene TRBD2 over 5 matching bases. Here is the DNA: TGCGCCAGCAGCTTGGGCGGGCAAGTCAAAAACATTCAGTACTTC. This is translated as CASSLGGQVKNIQYF.